These 26 T cell receptor beta chains share one sample of origin, sequenced in a study of CD8 T cells in ankylosing spondylitis. TCRdb used MiXCR to reprocess the 5' RACE reads, holding one entry per CDR3 protein. The repertoire holds about 250,000 distinct CDR3 sequences, with 20% to 30% as singletons. The sequencing input was blood, either unsorted or a sorted T cell fraction (not recorded which). Source of these receptors: a male donor with ankylosing spondylitis or in good health (not recorded which).

This clonotype came up many times. The chain recombines TRBV20-1 with TRBJ2-3; weak D call: TRBD2 (7 bases). Looked up from germline, CDR1 is DFQATT and CDR2 is SNEGSKA (reference sequence). This CDR3 is built from 17 residues. V was trimmed by 6 bases and J by 0 bases, leaving 22 bases between them. The CDR3 nucleotides are TGCAGTGCCGCCGGGAGCGGGGACAAACCTAGCACAGATACGCAGTATTTT. This gives the protein CSAAGSGDKPSTDTQYF.

In DNA, the CDR3 is TGCAGCGTTGCGAGGGGAGCCAAAAACATTCAGTACTTC. It encodes CSVARGAKNIQYF. The V gene is TRBV29-1, the J gene TRBJ2-4; the D gene could be TRBD1 or TRBD2 (5 bases each). Trimming shortened V by 4 bases and J by 0 bases, and 7 bases separated the two germline ends. The CDR3 covers 13 residues. Germline CDR1 SQVTM, CDR2 ANQGSEA.

This chain links TRBV20-1 with TRBJ2-7, with TRBD2 matching over 8 bases. The CDR3 sequence is 13 residues long. V was clipped by 6 bases and J by 3 bases; unmatched bases: 7. From germline, CDR1 is DFQATT and CDR2 SNEGSKA (reference sequence). CDR3 in amino acids: CSASGGLIYEQYF. CDR3 bases: TGCAGTGCCAGCGGGGGACTCATCTACGAGCAGTACTTC.

The genes are TRBV27 and TRBJ2-3; 7 bases agree with TRBD2. The CDR3 is 15 residues long. V lost 3 bases, J lost 6 bases, and 9 bases stayed unmatched. Germline loops: CDR1 MNHEY, CDR2 SMNVEV (reference sequence). CDR3 DNA: TGTGCCAGCAGTTTGGGGGGGATCGATCGGGATACGCAGTATTTT. This codes for CASSLGGIDRDTQYF.

This clonotype was found many times. The gene calls are TRBV6-1 and TRBJ1-4; D is perhaps TRBD1 (6 bases). The germline gives CDR1 MNHNS, CDR2 SASEGT. The CDR3 has 14 amino acids. V was trimmed by 6 bases and J by 7 bases, leaving 15 bases between them. This CDR3 reads CASSPRTGSEKLFF. The CDR3 DNA reads as TGTGCCAGCAGCCCCAGAACAGGGTCTGAAAAACTGTTTTTT.

This clonotype was recorded at least ten times. V is TRBV12-3 or TRBV12-4 and J is TRBJ2-5; 9 nucleotides line up with TRBD2. With V trimmed by 3 bases and J by 3 bases, 5 bases remained unmatched. The CDR3 has 15 amino acids. CDR3 sequence: CASSLGGLAEETQYF. DNA of the CDR3: TGTGCCAGCAGTTTGGGGGGACTAGCAGAAGAGACCCAGTACTTC.

This rearrangement joins TRBV6-2 or TRBV6-3 to TRBJ2-2; no clear D. The V end lost 7 bases, the J end lost 6 bases, and 6 bases lay between the germline ends. Germline values: CDR1 MNHEY, CDR2 SVGEGT. The CDR3 contains 11 residues. CDR3: CASKPPGELFF. The CDR3 DNA reads TGTGCCAGCAAACCGCCCGGGGAGCTGTTTTTT.

The table lists this clonotype with many counts. The chain couples TRBV20-1 to TRBJ2-7; D call uncertain. Between the trimmed V and J ends, which lost 5 bases and 5 bases, there was a span of 7 bases. The CDR3 extends over 10 amino acids. Germline V gene sequence: CDR1 DFQATT, CDR2 SNEGSKA (reference sequence). The CDR3 protein is CSAQRDEQYF. CDR3 nucleotide sequence: TGCAGTGCTCAAAGGGACGAGCAGTACTTC.

This sequence joins TRBV6-1 and TRBJ2-1; possible D gene TRBD2, 6 bases. V gave up 6 bases and J gave up 7 bases, with 13 bases separating them. In germline, CDR1 is MNHNS, CDR2 SASEGT. This CDR3 has 13 residues. CDR3 bases: TGTGCCAGCAGGGGGGGACTGGAAAATGAGCAGTTCTTC. This gives the protein CASRGGLENEQFF.

This chain links TRBV10-3 with TRBJ2-2, with D hard to call. Germline values: CDR1 ENHRY, CDR2 SYGVKD. This CDR3 is 12 amino acids long. The V end lost 6 bases, the J end lost 5 bases, and 7 bases lay between the germline ends. The CDR3 protein is CAIRKTTGELFF. The CDR3 DNA reads as TGTGCCATCAGAAAAACGACCGGGGAGCTGTTTTTT.

This clonotype was seen ten or more times. V usage is TRBV5-5 and J usage is TRBJ2-7; D call uncertain. The V end lost 4 bases, the J end lost 0 bases, and 14 bases lay between the germline ends. The CDR3 extends over 15 amino acids. Per the germline V gene, CDR1 is SGHKS and CDR2 is YYEKEE (reference sequence). The CDR3 DNA reads as TGTGCCAGCAGCCTGCGGTTCAGCATCTCCTACGAGCAGTACTTC. It encodes CASSLRFSISYEQYF. The whole variable domain, remainder taken from reference TRBV5-5 and TRBJ2-7, is DAGVTQSPTHLIKTRGQQVTLRCSPISGHKSVSWYQQVLGQGPQFIFQYYEKEERGRGNFPDRFSARQFPNYSSELNVNALLLGDSALYLCASSLRFSISYEQYFGPGTRLTVT.

This rearrangement joins TRBV10-3 to TRBJ2-5; TRBD2 matches at 13 bases. Germline lookup yields CDR1 ENHRY and CDR2 SYGVKD. This CDR3 has 16 residues. The ends lost 7 bases at V and 5 bases at J; junction bases unmatched: 10. The CDR3 sequence is CAITHPGLAGPETQYF. CDR3 in DNA: TGTGCCATCACCCATCCGGGACTAGCGGGGCCGGAGACCCAGTACTTC.

This clonotype was picked up many times. The rearrangement uses TRBV6-1 and TRBJ1-5; D is undetermined. In germline, CDR1 is MNHNS, CDR2 SASEGT. The CDR3 totals 16 residues. V lost 3 bases, J lost 2 bases, and 14 bases lay in between. The CDR3 here is CASSDGGTLGNQPQHF. For the CDR3, the DNA is TGTGCCAGCAGTGACGGTGGCACGCTGGGCAATCAGCCCCAGCATTTT.

This clonotype was seen many times. V and J are TRBV7-3 and TRBJ2-1, with D possibly being TRBD1 (6 bases). Germline lookup yields CDR1 SGHTA and CDR2 FQGTGA. CDR3 length equals 17 residues. V lost 5 bases to trimming and J lost 4 bases, with 21 bases between them. The CDR3 region is CASSPTLGAGRYNEQFF. DNA of the CDR3: TGTGCCAGCAGCCCAACGTTGGGGGCTGGAAGGTACAATGAGCAGTTCTTC.

This clonotype occurred many times. V and J are TRBV20-1 and TRBJ2-1; TRBD1 aligns across 12 bases. The CDR3 is made up of 15 amino acids. Germline V gene data show CDR1 as DFQATT and CDR2 as SNEGSKA (reference sequence). V shed 3 bases and J 8 bases; nucleotides not matched to a gene: 8. The CDR3 DNA is TGCAGTGCTAGTTCGTGGGACAGGGGGCTTGATGAGCAGTTCTTC. This gives the protein CSASSWDRGLDEQFF.

The chain uses TRBV11-3 and TRBJ2-5; TRBD1 matches at 10 bases. The trim removed 2 bases at V and 7 bases at J, leaving 4 bases unmatched. The CDR3 is 14 residues long. In germline, CDR1 is SGHNT, CDR2 YENEEA. CDR3 nucleotides: TGTGCCAGCAGCTTAACGGGACAGGGGACGACCCAGTACTTC. Translation gives CASSLTGQGTTQYF.

DNA of the CDR3: TGCGCCAGCAGCCCGCGAGAAGCCGCCAAAAACATTCAGTACTTC. It translates to CASSPREAAKNIQYF. The rearrangement uses TRBV5-1 and TRBJ2-4; D not resolved. V lost 4 bases and J lost 1, with 12 bases in between. The CDR3 contains 15 residues. The germline gives CDR1 SGHRS, CDR2 YFSETQ.

This clonotype appeared a single time. This chain joins TRBV5-6 and TRBJ2-4; D may correspond to TRBD1 or TRBD2 (7 bases each). Germline CDR1 and CDR2: SGHDT and YYEEEE. Deletions cut 3 bases from V and 7 bases from J, with 11 bases between. The CDR3 sequence is 13 residues long. The CDR3 is CASSSGGGNIQYF. CDR3 bases: TGTGCCAGCAGCTCAGGGGGAGGGAACATTCAGTACTTC. Looking up the rest from reference TRBV5-6 and TRBJ2-4 gives the full variable domain: DAGVTQSPTHLIKTRGQQVTLRCSPKSGHDTVSWYQQALGQGPQFIFQYYEEEERQRGNFPDRFSGHQFPNYSSELNVNALLLGDSALYLCASSSGGGNIQYFGAGTRLSVL.

This clonotype has only a few counts. The chain combines TRBV13 with TRBJ2-3, with a possible D match to TRBD2 (6 bases). Germline CDR1 is PRHDT and CDR2 is FYEKMQ (reference sequence). V dropped 5 bases and J dropped 4 bases, with 16 bases sitting between them. The length of the CDR3 is 15 residues. In DNA form, the CDR3 reads TGTGCCAGCAGCCGCCTCGTCGGGGGACCAGATACGCAGTATTTT. It codes for CASSRLVGGPDTQYF. Full variable domain (missing parts from reference TRBV13 and TRBJ2-3): AAGVIQSPRHLIKEKRETATLKCYPIPRHDTVYWYQQGPGQDPQFLISFYEKMQSDKGSIPDRFSAQQFSDYHSELNMSSLELGDSALYFCASSRLVGGPDTQYFGPGTRLTVL.

This clonotype appeared a few times. J is TRBJ1-3 and V is TRBV12-3 or TRBV12-4; unclear D gene. The CDR3 extends over 13 amino acids. V gave up 5 bases and J gave up 3 bases, with 8 bases separating them. Written as DNA, the CDR3 is TGTGCCAGCAGTCAACAGAGTGGAAACACCATATATTTT. It specifies CASSQQSGNTIYF.

This rearrangement joins TRBV12-3 or TRBV12-4 to TRBJ2-3; D is unresolved. Trimming removed 3 bases at V and 0 bases at J, with 13 bases between. The CDR3 consists of 16 residues. The CDR3 region has the DNA TGTGCCAGCAGTTTTAGACGACGTTTAAGCACAGATACGCAGTATTTT. This gives the protein CASSFRRRLSTDTQYF.

This clonotype has just a few counts. CDR3 nucleotides: TGCAGTGCTAGAGGGGATCGCAATCAGCCCCAGCATTTT. Protein: CSARGDRNQPQHF. The V and J genes are TRBV20-1 and TRBJ1-5; no clear D. The length of the CDR3 is 13 residues. Germline loops: CDR1 DFQATT, CDR2 SNEGSKA (reference sequence). Trimming stripped 1 base from V and 2 bases from J, with 6 bases between.

The rearrangement links TRBV18 to TRBJ2-3, with 7 bases fitting TRBD1. V dropped 8 bases and J dropped 4; count of bases not matched to a gene: 12. This CDR3 spans 15 amino acids. Germline values: CDR1 KGHSH, CDR2 LQKENI. The CDR3 DNA is TGTGCCAGCCTGCCGCCAAACAGGGGTCCAGATACGCAGTATTTT. Translated, it gives CASLPPNRGPDTQYF.

This clonotype was found a few times. The CDR3 region is CSARGGSPLHF. The CDR3 region has the DNA TGCAGTGCTAGGGGAGGGTCACCCCTCCACTTT. V usage is TRBV20-1 and J usage is TRBJ1-6; no clear D. CDR3 length: 11 residues. Germline-derived CDR1 and CDR2 are DFQATT and SNEGSKA (reference sequence). V was cut by 3 bases and J by 10 bases, with 7 bases left in between.

This clonotype was picked up many times. The chain employs TRBV20-1 and TRBJ2-5; D remains unclear. Per the germline V gene, CDR1 is DFQATT and CDR2 is SNEGSKA (reference sequence). Trimming pared 5 bases from V and 1 base from J, leaving 8 bases between. The CDR3 has 12 residues. The CDR3 sequence: CSASRTQETQYF. CDR3 coding DNA: TGCAGTGCTTCTCGGACCCAAGAGACCCAGTACTTC.

This clonotype was detected many times. V gene TRBV12-3 or TRBV12-4 combines with J gene TRBJ1-5, with 10 bases fitting TRBD1. The CDR3 is 16 amino acids. Trimming at V came to 6 bases and at J to 6 bases, leaving 11 bases not matched to a gene. The CDR3 loop reads CASSRRDRGRSQPQHF. Written as DNA, the CDR3 is TGTGCCAGCAGCCGCCGGGACAGGGGTCGTAGTCAGCCCCAGCATTTT.